This T cell receptor (beta chain) was profiled in a study of cytomegalovirus exposure and HLA in healthy donors. Study-level results: In a later analysis, TCR beta V- and J-gene trimming showed a link to a missense DCLRE1C variant. Sequencing had likely introduced a cluster of highly shared sequence variants as an artifact.

The PCR used 60 Vbeta and 13 Jbeta primers. TCRdb keeps only in-frame clones here, not all; method: immunoSEQ multiplex PCR. The table shows approximately 200,000 clones, with approximately 85% occurring only once. Concerning this clone: Its antigen is still unknown.

CDR3 length equals 14 residues. The germline V gene has CDR1 SGHAT and CDR2 FQNNGV. Deletions cut 5 bases from V and 4 bases from J, with 12 bases between. The source of this sequence is a girl between 10 and 17 years old in good health and CMV-seropositive. The sequencing input was PBMCs. The V and J genes are TRBV11-2 and TRBJ1-5; D unclear. CDR3 nucleotide sequence: TGTGCCAGCAGCCAACCGGGTGGGAATCAGCCCCAGCATTTT. Its protein is CASSQPGGNQPQHF. Complete variable domain (other parts from reference TRBV11-2 and TRBJ1-5): EAGVAQSPRYKIIEKRQSVAFWCNPISGHATLYWYQQILGQGPKLLIQFQNNGVVDDSQLPKDRFSAERLKGVDSTLKIQPAKLEDSAVYLCASSQPGGNQPQHFGDGTRLSIL.